The rows below give T cell receptor beta chains drawn from one sample of a study of Ad26.COV2.S vaccination and SARS-CoV-2 variants. Sequencing used immunoSEQ multiplex PCR; TCRdb keeps in-frame clones, though not all of them. The sample shows about 440,000 clones, 90% of them seen only once. The source material was peripheral blood, sampled in a trial of Ad26.COV2.S vaccine versus placebo. The receptor set was obtained from a person aged 18 to 59 who received the Ad26.COV2.S COVID-19 vaccine or a placebo. CDR3s include the opening cysteine and the closing phenylalanine or tryptophan. A D gene is named only where the DNA matches it firmly. Part of the rows lack a size; the others show once, few, many or a class for expanded clones.

J	size	V	D	length	DNA	CDR3
TRBJ2-1	.	TRBV11-2	TRBD2	16	TGTGCCAGCAGCTTAGAACTAGCGGGAGGGCTGAATGAGCAGTTCTTC	CASSLELAGGLNEQFF
TRBJ2-1	.	TRBV12-5	TRBD2	15	TGTGCTAGTGGTTCGGGGACTAGCCAACTCTATGAGCAGTTCTTC	CASGSGTSQLYEQFF
TRBJ2-7	.	TRBV3-1/TRBV3-2	.	16	TGTGCCAGCAGCCAAGACGACTTGGAGGGTATCGGCGAGCAGTACTTC	CASSQDDLEGIGEQYF
TRBJ2-7	once	TRBV10-3	TRBD1	16	TGTGCCATCAGTACCGGGACAGGGCCCTCTCCCTACGAGCAGTACTTC	CAISTGTGPSPYEQYF
TRBJ2-3	.	TRBV30	.	15	TGTGCCTGGAATGTTGATGCCTCCCTCCAGTATACGCAGTATTTT	CAWNVDASLQYTQYF
TRBJ2-5	.	TRBV3-1/TRBV3-2	.	13	TGTGCCAGCAGCCCTACCTTCCAAGAGACCCAGTACTTC	CASSPTFQETQYF
TRBJ2-1	.	TRBV5-1	TRBD1	15	TGCGCCAGCAGCCAGGGACAGGGCTACTACAATGAGCAGTTCTTC	CASSQGQGYYNEQFF
TRBJ2-7	once	TRBV4-2	TRBD2	17	TGTGCCAGCAGCCAAACCGGGACTAGCGGGCTAAACTACGAGCAGTACTTC	CASSQTGTSGLNYEQYF
TRBJ2-7	.	TRBV6-1	.	14	TGTGCCAGCAGTGACAGGGGATATACCAACGAGCAGTACTTC	CASSDRGYTNEQYF
TRBJ2-5	.	TRBV7-9	.	13	TGTGCCAGCAGCTTATGGACTCAAGAGACCCAGTACTTC	CASSLWTQETQYF
TRBJ2-3	.	TRBV7-3	.	14	TGTGCCAGCAGCTTAAGGGGTCACACAGATACGCAGTATTTT	CASSLRGHTDTQYF
TRBJ1-2	.	TRBV15	TRBD1	15	TGTGCCACCAGCAGAGATGGTCGACAGGGAGGCGGCTACACCTTC	CATSRDGRQGGGYTF
TRBJ2-7	.	TRBV9	.	14	TGTGCCAGCAGCGTAGTGGACAGCTCTATCGAGCAGTACTTC	CASSVVDSSIEQYF
TRBJ1-2	.	TRBV14	.	15	TGTGCCAGCAGCCAAGATTTATACACCAACTATGGCTACACCTTC	CASSQDLYTNYGYTF
TRBJ1-1	.	TRBV6-5	.	14	TGTGCCAGCAGGGCGACGACGGTGGGCGCTGAAGCTTTCTTT	CASRATTVGAEAFF
TRBJ2-2	.	TRBV28	.	15	TGTGCCAGCAGTTTAGGACTTCTGTACACCGGGGAGCTGTTTTTT	CASSLGLLYTGELFF
TRBJ1-1	.	TRBV27	.	14	TGTGCCAGCAGTTTGTGGCAGGGGAACACTGAAGCTTTCTTT	CASSLWQGNTEAFF
TRBJ2-3	.	TRBV4-1	TRBD2	14	TGCGCCAGCAGCCTTGGACTAGGTACAGATACGCAGTATTTT	CASSLGLGTDTQYF
TRBJ1-5	.	TRBV21-1	.	21	TGTGCCAGCAGCAAAGAGACACGGACCCTAAAGAGACAGATGGCGGATCAGCCCCAGCATTTT	CASSKETRTLKRQMADQPQHF
TRBJ2-3	.	TRBV11-1	.	15	TGTGCCAGCAGCTTAGCCTGGGGAGGCACAGATACGCAGTATTTT	CASSLAWGGTDTQYF
TRBJ1-5	.	TRBV6-5	.	13	TGTGCCAGCAGCGACAGAAGCGAGGGGCCCCAGCATTTT	CASSDRSEGPQHF
TRBJ2-5	.	TRBV7-2	TRBD2	16	TGTGCCAGCAGCTTGAGAGGACTAGCGGGTAAAGAGACCCAGTACTTC	CASSLRGLAGKETQYF
TRBJ2-3	.	TRBV28	TRBD2	17	TGTGCCAGCAGTCTCCCGACTAGCGCCAAGGCGGGAGATACGCAGTATTTT	CASSLPTSAKAGDTQYF
TRBJ2-5	.	TRBV7-9	TRBD2	14	TGTGCCAGCAGTCCCCCGGGGGGATGGGAGACCCAGTACTTC	CASSPPGGWETQYF
TRBJ2-3	.	TRBV28	TRBD2	16	TGTGCCAGCAGTTTATTGGGGCTAGCGGGAGAGGGTACGCAGTATTTT	CASSLLGLAGEGTQYF
TRBJ2-1	.	TRBV29-1	TRBD1	15	TGCAGCGTTGTTCTCCGGGACAGGTCCTACAATGAGCAGTTCTTC	CSVVLRDRSYNEQFF
TRBJ2-7	.	TRBV28	.	16	TGTGCCAGCAGTTCCCAGCTTATAACAAGCTCCTACGAGCAGTACTTC	CASSSQLITSSYEQYF
TRBJ2-3	.	TRBV28	.	16	TGTGCCAGCACCCCGGGGGGCGGGAGAGAATCAGATACGCAGTATTTT	CASTPGGGRESDTQYF
TRBJ1-6	.	TRBV7-2	.	14	TGTGCCAGCAGCTCGAGGGGGGGGCGGTCACCCCTCCACTTT	CASSSRGGRSPLHF
TRBJ2-5	.	TRBV10-3	.	13	TGTGCCATCAGTGAGTCGACAGTAGAGACCCAGTACTTC	CAISESTVETQYF
TRBJ1-6	.	TRBV7-2	.	14	TGTGCCAGCAGCTGGGGCGTCATTAATTCACCCCTCCACTTT	CASSWGVINSPLHF
TRBJ2-1	.	TRBV5-1	.	14	TGCGCCAGCAGCTTGGGACTAGAAGGTAACGAGCAGTTCTTC	CASSLGLEGNEQFF
TRBJ2-7	once	TRBV18	.	14	TGTGCCAGCTCTGGTGGAGGGGGGGCCTACGAGCAGTACTTC	CASSGGGGAYEQYF
TRBJ2-6	few	TRBV10-3	TRBD1	17	TGTGCCATCAGTGATGGGGCAGGGGGCTCTGGGGCCAACGTCCTGACTTTC	CAISDGAGGSGANVLTF
TRBJ2-5	.	TRBV20-1	.	11	TGCAGTGCTACTATCCAGGAGACCCAGTACTTC	CSATIQETQYF
TRBJ1-2	.	TRBV29-1	.	14	TGCAGCGAAAAAGGGCCACTATTTTATGGGGGCTACACCTTC	CSEKGPLFYGGYTF
TRBJ2-7	.	TRBV10-1	.	13	TGCGCCAGCACCAAGGGGTTGACCTACGAGCAGTACTTC	CASTKGLTYEQYF
TRBJ1-4	.	TRBV28	.	16	TGTGCCAGCAGGTCGGAGGAGGGGATTTATAATGAAAAACTGTTTTTT	CASRSEEGIYNEKLFF
TRBJ2-7	once	TRBV7-6	TRBD1	15	TGTGCCAGCAGCTTAGGGACAGGGGACTCCTACGAGCAGTACTTC	CASSLGTGDSYEQYF
TRBJ2-1	.	TRBV24-1	.	11	TGTGCCACCGGAGCTAACAATGAGCAGTTCTTC	CATGANNEQFF
TRBJ1-2	.	TRBV28	TRBD1	15	TGTGCCAGCAGACATGGGACAGGGGGACTCTATGGCTACACCTTC	CASRHGTGGLYGYTF
TRBJ2-1	many	TRBV6-6	TRBD2	15	TGTGCCAGCAGGACGAGCGGGAGCTCCTACAATGAGCAGTTCTTC	CASRTSGSSYNEQFF
TRBJ2-3	.	TRBV28	TRBD2	16	TGTGCCAGCAGCCACGGACTAGCGGGAGGCACAGATACGCAGTATTTT	CASSHGLAGGTDTQYF
TRBJ2-5	.	TRBV9	TRBD2	17	TGTGCCAGCAGCTTTAGAGGGATAGGCGGGAGTGGGGAGACCCAGTACTTC	CASSFRGIGGSGETQYF
TRBJ2-7	.	TRBV5-4	.	16	TGTGCCAGCAGCTTGGCCGGGGGGCTACACTCCTACGAGCAGTACTTC	CASSLAGGLHSYEQYF
TRBJ2-7	.	TRBV7-2	TRBD1	19	TGTGCCAGCAGCTTAAGAGGCCGGGACAGCCGACTCTTTTCCTACGAGCAGTACTTC	CASSLRGRDSRLFSYEQYF
TRBJ2-7	.	TRBV10-3	.	12	TGTGCCACGGGGACCGGGGCCTACGAGCAGTACTTC	CATGTGAYEQYF
TRBJ2-2	.	TRBV6-2/TRBV6-3	.	14	TGTGCCAGCAGTCACGGACAGATCACCGGGGAGCTGTTTTTT	CASSHGQITGELFF
TRBJ2-3	.	TRBV4-1	.	12	TGCGCCAGCAGCCGCGTGGGAGATACGCAGTATTTT	CASSRVGDTQYF
TRBJ1-5	once	TRBV27	.	15	TGTGCCAGCAGTTTGTCTACCTATAGCAATCAGCCCCAGCATTTT	CASSLSTYSNQPQHF
TRBJ1-2	.	TRBV7-3	.	15	TGTGCCAGCAGCTTATTCGGGGGGGCCAACTATGGCTACACCTTC	CASSLFGGANYGYTF
TRBJ2-1	few	TRBV3-1/TRBV3-2	.	16	TGTGCCAGCAGCCCCCTAGGAAGAAGCTCCTACAATGAGCAGTTCTTC	CASSPLGRSSYNEQFF
TRBJ2-5	.	TRBV5-4	.	13	TGTGCCAGCAGCTTGGAAAGGAGCTCGACCCAGTACTTC	CASSLERSSTQYF
TRBJ2-5	.	TRBV4-3	.	16	TGCGCCAGCAGCCAGGGGAATGAGGAGGGAGTGGAGACCCAGTACTTC	CASSQGNEEGVETQYF
TRBJ2-1	.	TRBV15	.	16	TGTGCCACCAGCAGAGTAACCGGGACTGGAAACAATGAGCAGTTCTTC	CATSRVTGTGNNEQFF
TRBJ1-5	.	TRBV12-5	.	21	TGTGCTAGTAGTTTGGTACGACCGGAGGCAGGGCGTATAGGGAGCAATCAGCCCCAGCATTTT	CASSLVRPEAGRIGSNQPQHF
TRBJ2-1	.	TRBV21-1	.	14	TGTGCCAGCAGCAAACTGGGACTAATGAATGAGCAGTTCTTC	CASSKLGLMNEQFF
TRBJ1-4	.	TRBV28	.	15	TGTGCCAGCAGAAGTTGGACAGCAACTAATGAAAAACTGTTTTTT	CASRSWTATNEKLFF
TRBJ2-7	.	TRBV5-6	.	14	TGTGCCAGCAGCGGCATGATAGGGGTCTACGAGCAGTACTTC	CASSGMIGVYEQYF